This T cell receptor beta chain was identified in a study of blood T cell repertoires in COVID-19. Study overall: Acute and convalescent COVID-19 samples came from the United States, Italy and Spain.

Per the study methods: Amplification of reference gene primers provided the estimated nucleated cell counts. Using immunoSEQ multiplex PCR, the repertoire was profiled, and TCRdb retains in-frame clones only, with some absent. V and J calls and clone size are those listed in that table; D and trimming were worked out from the DNA. The sample yields some 180,000 clones, approximately 90% seen once. The source is a middle-aged woman in a cohort exposed to, infected with or recovered from COVID-19 (not recorded which). Sequencing input: PBMCs or T cells enriched from blood (not recorded which).

The CDR3 DNA reads as TGCGCCAGCAGCACGGTACCGCCGATCCGGGACAATAATTATGGCTACACCTTC. It yields the protein CASSTVPPIRDNNYGYTF. The V gene is TRBV5-1, the J gene TRBJ1-2; possibly TRBD1 for D (6 bases). V lost 4 bases and J lost 5, with 27 bases in between. CDR1 and CDR2 from the germline V gene are SGHRS and YFSETQ. CDR3 length equals 18 residues.